The 2 T cell receptor beta chains reported below all come from one sample, sequenced in a study of cytomegalovirus exposure and HLA in healthy donors. The PCR was carried out with 60 Vbeta primers and 13 Jbeta primers. The assay was immunoSEQ multiplex PCR, and TCRdb's table has in-frame clones only and misses some. Of approximately 95,000 clones listed, around 86% are singletons. Input material: PBMCs. The source of these receptors is a woman between 65 and 79 years old in good health and CMV-seropositive.

This clone has just a few counts. The rearrangement uses TRBV11-2 and TRBJ1-3, with 7 bases aligning to TRBD1. The CDR3 has 16 amino acids. Germline CDR1 and CDR2: SGHAT and FQNNGV. V was clipped by 4 bases and J by 4 bases; unmatched bases: 10. The CDR3 DNA reads TGTGCCAGCAGCTCCGGACAGGAAATACGGGGAAACACCATATATTTT. It specifies CASSSGQEIRGNTIYF.

J is TRBJ2-5 and V is TRBV9, with TRBD2 matching over 9 bases. Germline loops: CDR1 SGDLS, CDR2 YYNGEE. The CDR3 length is 15 residues. After removal of 4 bases from V and 2 bases from J, the junction contained 6 bases not matched to a gene. CDR3: CASSPRREGQETQYF. CDR3 DNA sequence: TGTGCCAGCAGCCCACGGCGGGAGGGGCAAGAGACCCAGTACTTC.